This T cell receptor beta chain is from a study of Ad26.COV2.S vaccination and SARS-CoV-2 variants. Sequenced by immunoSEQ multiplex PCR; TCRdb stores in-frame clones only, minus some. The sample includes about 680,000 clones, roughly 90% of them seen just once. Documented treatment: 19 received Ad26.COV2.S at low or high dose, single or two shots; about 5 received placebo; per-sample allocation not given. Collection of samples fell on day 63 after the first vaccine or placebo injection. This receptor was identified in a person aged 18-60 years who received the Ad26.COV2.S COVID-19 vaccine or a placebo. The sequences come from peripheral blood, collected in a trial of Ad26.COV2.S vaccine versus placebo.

In DNA form, the CDR3 reads TGTGCCAGCAGCTACATGGACGGGTCACACCGGTTCTTC. This codes for CASSYMDGSHRFF. The chain couples TRBV7-2 to TRBJ2-1, with D hard to call. V was trimmed by 4 bases and J by 15 bases, leaving 19 bases between them. Germline lookup yields CDR1 SGHTA and CDR2 FQGNSA. This CDR3 comprises 13 residues.